These 32 T cell receptor beta chains came from one sample sequenced in a study of cytomegalovirus exposure and HLA in healthy donors. PCR primers comprised 60 Vbeta and 13 Jbeta primers. This table comes from immunoSEQ multiplex PCR, and its TCRdb copy is limited to in-frame clones, with some not included. The table has over 150,000 clones, 70% to 80% seen once; the top ten hold approximately 3.7%. The source material was PBMCs. The receptor set was obtained from a man aged 30 to 45 in good health and CMV-seropositive.

The chain carries TRBV5-6 and TRBJ2-7, with D hard to call. V lost 0 bases and J 5 bases, leaving 6 bases between the germline ends. The CDR3 is 12 residues long. The germline V gene encodes CDR1 SGHDT and CDR2 YYEEEE. The chain's CDR3 is CASSLVINEQYF. The CDR3 DNA sequence: TGTGCCAGCAGCTTGGTAATAAACGAGCAGTACTTC.

V gene TRBV7-3 combines with J gene TRBJ1-1; no definite D call. Trimming removed 2 bases from V and 3 bases from J, with 13 bases in between. This CDR3 has 15 amino acids. The V gene's germline CDR1 is SGHTA and CDR2 FQGTGA. CDR3 loop: CASSLDPGPDTEAFF. The CDR3 DNA sequence: TGTGCCAGCAGCTTAGATCCGGGTCCAGACACTGAAGCTTTCTTT.

This clone was observed a few times. The chain uses TRBV13 and TRBJ1-4; D is unclear. Germline V gene sequence: CDR1 PRHDT, CDR2 FYEKMQ (reference sequence). This CDR3 has 13 amino acids. V was shortened by 3 bases and J by 8 bases, with 10 bases between the two germline ends. The CDR3 coding sequence is TGTGCCAGCAGCTTCCAGGCGGGGGAAAAACTGTTTTTT. This codes for CASSFQAGEKLFF.

The CDR3 region has the DNA TGTGCCAGCAGCTCTTTGGGACAGGCGAACACCGGGGAGCTGTTTTTT. It yields the protein CASSSLGQANTGELFF. The chain recombines TRBV28 with TRBJ2-2, with 8 nucleotides matching TRBD1. CDR3 length: 16 amino acids. Germline V gives CDR1 MDHEN, CDR2 SYDVKM. The V segment lost 6 bases and the J segment 0 bases; nucleotides outside the gene matches: 6.

CDR3 loop: CASSIVAWSNTDTQYF. In DNA form, the CDR3 reads TGTGCCAGTAGTATAGTGGCGTGGAGCAACACAGATACGCAGTATTTT. The V call is TRBV19, the J call TRBJ2-3; D unclear. CDR1 and CDR2 (germline): LNHDA, SQIVND (reference sequence). The CDR3 is 16 amino acids. With 1 base removed from V and 2 bases from J, the gap between germline ends came to 13 bases. Full variable domain (missing parts from reference TRBV19 and TRBJ2-3): DGGITQSPKYLFRKEGQNVTLSCEQNLNHDAMYWYRQDPGQGLRLIYYSQIVNDFQKGDIAEGYSVSREKKESFPLTVTSAQKNPTAFYLCASSIVAWSNTDTQYFGPGTRLTVL.

The chain uses TRBV27 and TRBJ1-5; no firm D call. The CDR3 has 16 residues. Trimming took 5 bases from V and 0 from J, leaving 14 bases between them. Germline CDR1 is MNHEY and CDR2 is SMNVEV (reference sequence). The CDR3 nucleotides are TGTGCCAGCAGTCCAACCGGGAGACTTAGCAATCAGCCCCAGCATTTT. The encoded protein is CASSPTGRLSNQPQHF.

This clone occurred a few times. The V call is TRBV2, the J call TRBJ2-3, with a possible D match to TRBD2 (5 bases). There are 13 residues in the CDR3. Germline CDR1 is SNHLY and CDR2 is FYNNEI. Trimming left V 8 bases short and J 2 bases short, with 11 bases between. The chain's CDR3 is CASSRAFTDTQYF. The DNA for the CDR3 is TGTGCCAGCTCGCGGGCGTTCACAGATACGCAGTATTTT.

This chain joins TRBV12-5 and TRBJ1-4; unclear D gene. CDR3 size: 17 residues. V was clipped by 0 bases and J by 0 bases, with 11 bases between them. Per germline, CDR1 LGHNT and CDR2 FRNRAP. For the CDR3, the DNA is TGTGCTAGTGGTTTGGTACTAGGAGTAGCAACTAATGAAAAACTGTTTTTT. This gives the protein CASGLVLGVATNEKLFF.

This clone showed up just once. This chain links TRBV15 with TRBJ2-1, with TRBD2 matching 9 bases. The V gene's germline CDR1 is LNHNV and CDR2 YYDKDF (reference sequence). The CDR3 is made up of 16 amino acids. Trimming removed 4 bases from V and 0 bases from J; junction bases left unmatched: 4. CDR3 sequence (DNA): TGTGCCACCAGCAAGGGACTAGCTAGCTCCTACAATGAGCAGTTCTTC. As protein: CATSKGLASSYNEQFF.

This chain connects TRBV30 to TRBJ1-4; no reliable D call. Looked up from germline, CDR1 is GTSNPN and CDR2 is SVGIG (reference sequence). The V gene lost 0 bases and the J gene lost 4 bases, with 12 bases spanning the gap. The CDR3 sequence is 15 residues long. The chain's CDR3 is CAWSVQSGFNEKLFF. CDR3 nucleotide sequence: TGTGCCTGGAGTGTACAGTCTGGGTTTAATGAAAAACTGTTTTTT.

This clone was detected only a few times. The chain is built from TRBV7-3 and TRBJ2-2; 11 positions agree with TRBD2. The CDR3 runs 15 residues. Germline V lookup: CDR1 SGHTA, CDR2 FQGTGA. With 6 bases clipped from V and 7 bases from J, the junction kept 7 bases outside the gene matches. The CDR3 region is CASRDSGGVFGELFF. The CDR3 DNA reads as TGTGCCAGCAGAGATAGCGGGGGGGTTTTCGGGGAGCTGTTTTTT. Variable domain in full (rest from reference TRBV7-3 and TRBJ2-2): GAGVSQTPSNKVTEKGKYVELRCDPISGHTALYWYRQSLGQGPEFLIYFQGTGAADDSGLPNDRFFAVRPEGSVSTLKIQRTERGDSAVYLCASRDSGGVFGELFFGEGSRLTVL.

The chain combines TRBV6-4 with TRBJ1-5, with D unclear. The germline gives CDR1 MRHNA, CDR2 SNTAGT. The V end was cut by 1 base, the J end by 3 bases, with 16 bases between. This CDR3 spans 17 amino acids. As DNA, the CDR3 is TGTGCCAGCAGTGACTTGTCAGAAGTGTGGTCCAATCAGCCCCAGCATTTT. It yields the protein CASSDLSEVWSNQPQHF.

The chain is built from TRBV5-6 and TRBJ1-6; unclear D gene. Germline V gene sequence: CDR1 SGHDT, CDR2 YYEEEE. V was cut by 1 base and J by 8 bases, with 7 bases left in between. This CDR3 has 13 amino acids. The CDR3 region has the DNA TGTGCCAGCAGCTTGTACGAGGATTCACCCCTCCACTTT. Translation gives CASSLYEDSPLHF.

This clone was counted a few times. The chain recombines TRBV2 with TRBJ1-1, with a possible D match to TRBD1 (5 bases). CDR3 length: 13 residues. Germline V gives CDR1 SNHLY, CDR2 FYNNEI. V was shortened by 6 bases and J by 1 base, with 9 bases between the two germline ends. The CDR3 loop is CASREQANTEAFF. The CDR3 DNA reads TGTGCCAGCAGGGAACAGGCGAACACTGAAGCTTTCTTT.

This sequence joins TRBV5-1 and TRBJ2-7; a weak D match, TRBD1 (5 bases). The CDR3 is made up of 16 amino acids. Germline CDR1 SGHRS, CDR2 YFSETQ. V lost 3 bases and J lost 1, with 17 bases in between. The DNA for the CDR3 is TGCGCCAGCAGCTCAACTTCAGGGTCAGGGTCCTACGAGCAGTACTTC. This sequence encodes CASSSTSGSGSYEQYF.

The V gene is TRBV6-8, the J gene TRBJ2-7; 7 nucleotides line up with TRBD1. This CDR3 is 17 amino acids long. With 2 bases clipped from V and 4 bases from J, the junction kept 14 bases outside the gene matches. The germline V gene encodes CDR1 MNHGY and CDR2 SAAAGT. CDR3 loop: CASSYPRTGKPIYEQYF. The CDR3, as DNA: TGTGCCAGCAGTTACCCAAGGACAGGCAAGCCCATTTACGAGCAGTACTTC.

The V and J genes are TRBV9 and TRBJ2-3; D might be TRBD2 (7 bases). Germline V gene lookup returns CDR1 SGDLS and CDR2 YYNGEE. Trimming shortened V by 0 bases and J by 2 bases, and 13 bases separated the two germline ends. CDR3 size: 16 residues. The CDR3: CASSVVAGALTDTQYF. CDR3 DNA sequence: TGTGCCAGCAGCGTAGTTGCGGGGGCACTCACAGATACGCAGTATTTT.

The genes are TRBV28 and TRBJ2-3, with 7 bases that match TRBD1. CDR3 size: 13 residues. Trimming cost V 7 bases and J 5 bases; bases outside gene matches: 6. The V gene's germline CDR1 is MDHEN and CDR2 SYDVKM. CDR3 amino acids: CASNYRGEDTQYF. CDR3 DNA sequence: TGTGCCAGCAATTACAGGGGAGAAGATACGCAGTATTTT.

The rearrangement joins TRBV9 to TRBJ2-5, with 7 positions matching TRBD1. Germline assignment: CDR1 SGDLS and CDR2 YYNGEE. This CDR3 is built from 14 residues. V was clipped by 3 bases and J by 3 bases; unmatched bases: 5. The DNA for the CDR3 is TGTGCCAGCAGCGCTAAGGGACAGAAAGAGACCCAGTACTTC. This sequence encodes CASSAKGQKETQYF. The full variable domain, with the rest looked up from reference TRBV9 and TRBJ2-5, is DSGVTQTPKHLITATGQRVTLRCSPRSGDLSVYWYQQSLDQGLQFLIQYYNGEERAKGNILERFSAQQFPDLHSELNLSSLELGDSALYFCASSAKGQKETQYFGPGTRLLVL.

J is TRBJ2-3 and V is TRBV11-1, with 9 positions matching TRBD2. The CDR3 spans 16 residues. V gave up 5 bases and J gave up 4 bases; unmatched junction bases: 10. Germline V gene lookup returns CDR1 SGHAT and CDR2 FQDESV (reference sequence). The CDR3 spells CASSPRGRGGPDTQYF. For the CDR3, the DNA is TGTGCCAGCAGCCCTCGGGGGCGGGGGGGCCCAGATACGCAGTATTTT.

This chain joins TRBV5-1 and TRBJ2-6, with 10 bases aligning to TRBD2. Trimming at V came to 0 bases and at J to 0 bases, leaving 12 bases not matched to a gene. The V gene's germline CDR1 is SGHRS and CDR2 YFSETQ. The CDR3 covers 21 residues. CDR3 loop: CASSLVASGGISGSGANVLTF. CDR3 nucleotides: TGCGCCAGCAGCTTGGTGGCTAGCGGGGGTATCTCTGGCTCTGGGGCCAACGTCCTGACTTTC.

This clone was recorded only once. The chain employs TRBV4-3 and TRBJ2-1; D may be TRBD2 (6 bases). This CDR3 spans 15 amino acids. Trimming pared 5 bases from V and 0 bases from J, leaving 11 bases between. Looked up from germline, CDR1 is LGHNA and CDR2 is YSLEER. The CDR3 loop is CASSGRESSYNEQFF. The CDR3 nucleotides are TGCGCCAGCAGCGGCCGGGAGAGCTCCTACAATGAGCAGTTCTTC.

The V call is TRBV4-1, the J call TRBJ2-7; D unclear. CDR1 and CDR2 (germline): MGHRA, YSYEKL. CDR3 length equals 15 residues. The germline V and J ends were trimmed by 2 bases and 0 bases, with 11 bases remaining between them. The CDR3 sequence: CASSQLEFSSYEQYF. The CDR3 DNA sequence: TGCGCCAGCAGCCAACTTGAGTTTAGCTCCTACGAGCAGTACTTC.

The chain employs TRBV10-3 and TRBJ2-1, with a possible D match to TRBD2 (6 bases). Germline CDR1 and CDR2: ENHRY and SYGVKD. Between the trimmed V and J ends, which lost 7 bases and 2 bases, there was a span of 21 bases. The CDR3 is 17 amino acids. CDR3 coding DNA: TGTGCCATCAATGGTCGGCGGGGCTACTTTCCCTACAATGAGCAGTTCTTC. Residues: CAINGRRGYFPYNEQFF.

The V and J genes are TRBV16 and TRBJ2-5, with 8 bases matching TRBD1. V was clipped by 0 bases and J by 2 bases; unmatched bases: 2. CDR1 is KGHSY, CDR2 FQNENV, per germline. The CDR3 is made up of 15 amino acids. CDR3 residues: CASSQSGTGQETQYF. The CDR3, as DNA: TGTGCCAGCAGCCAATCGGGGACAGGTCAAGAGACCCAGTACTTC.

The chain combines TRBV21-1 with TRBJ1-2. TRBV21-1 is classified as a pseudogene. The CDR3 is made up of 17 amino acids. This chain's CDR3 is CASSPGWGEGMGYGYTF. The CDR3 DNA sequence: TGTGCCAGCAGCCCAGGCTGGGGGGAGGGCATGGGCTATGGCTACACCTTC.

This sequence joins TRBV19 and TRBJ2-2, with TRBD2 identical over 8 bases. The CDR3 totals 14 residues. In germline, CDR1 is LNHDA, CDR2 SQIVND (reference sequence). The J segment lost 7 bases and the V segment lost 6 bases, leaving 7 bases of the junction unmatched. This CDR3 is CASSGGAMVGELFF. The CDR3 region has the DNA TGTGCCAGTAGCGGGGGGGCCATGGTCGGGGAGCTGTTTTTT.

The chain links TRBV5-3 to TRBJ1-6, with 8 bases fitting TRBD1. TRBV5-3 qualifies as an ORF whose function is uncertain. CDR3 size: 15 residues. V lost 2 bases and J lost 10; bases outside the gene matches: 8. DNA of the CDR3: TGTGCCAGAAGCTTCGTGGACAGGGTAGGCTCACCCCTCCACTTT. Amino acid sequence: CARSFVDRVGSPLHF.

The chain employs TRBV4-1 and TRBJ2-1, with a possible D match to TRBD1 (6 bases). V was pared by 2 bases and J by 6 bases, with 8 bases between. Germline V lookup: CDR1 MGHRA, CDR2 YSYEKL. This CDR3 spans 13 amino acids. CDR3 coding DNA: TGCGCCAGCAGCCAACGCAGGGGCAATGAGCAGTTCTTC. Protein product: CASSQRRGNEQFF.

The chain carries TRBV6-5 and TRBJ1-1; 7 nucleotides agree with TRBD1. CDR3 length equals 15 residues. Germline V gene lookup returns CDR1 MNHEY and CDR2 SVGAGI. Germline trimming cut 0 bases from V and 4 bases from J; bases unmatched to any gene: 5. In DNA, the CDR3 is TGTGCCAGCAGTTACTCGAAGGGGGCAGGCACTGAAGCTTTCTTT. It yields the protein CASSYSKGAGTEAFF.

The chain combines TRBV6-5 with TRBJ2-3; possible D gene TRBD1, 5 bases. Trimming shortened V by 2 bases and J by 2 bases, and 8 bases separated the two germline ends. CDR3 length equals 14 residues. Per germline, CDR1 MNHEY and CDR2 SVGAGI. In DNA form, the CDR3 reads TGTGCCAGCAGTTACATGACAGACACAGATACGCAGTATTTT. This gives the protein CASSYMTDTDTQYF.

The rearrangement uses TRBV18 and TRBJ2-3, with TRBD1 matching over 7 bases. V shed 0 bases, J shed 0 bases, and the junction held 9 bases outside the gene matches. The CDR3 has 18 amino acids. Germline CDR1 is KGHSH and CDR2 is LQKENI. The CDR3, as DNA: TGTGCCAGCTCACCACCGAACTCAGGGGGAACTAGCACAGATACGCAGTATTTT. Amino acid sequence: CASSPPNSGGTSTDTQYF. The full variable domain, in which reference TRBV18 and TRBJ2-3 provide the parts outside the CDR3, is NAGVMQNPRHLVRRRGQEARLRCSPMKGHSHVYWYRQLPEEGLKFMVYLQKENIIDESGMPKERFSAEFPKEGPSILRIQQVVRGDSAAYFCASSPPNSGGTSTDTQYFGPGTRLTVL.